The sequence of this TCR beta chain was determined in a study of T cells in Graves' hyperthyroidism and ophthalmopathy. Study summary: Peripheral blood collection took place at initial diagnosis, before any treatment. General study results and limits: Most clonotypes expanded in the thyroid (above 0.001) were also present in blood.

Germline V gene lookup returns CDR1 MNHNS and CDR2 SASEGT. The V and J ends lost 5 bases and 4 bases respectively, with 18 bases between them. The CDR3 contains 15 residues. This clonotype occurred many times. Its antigen is not known. RNA transcripts provided the source from which TCR beta CDR3 regions were amplified. TCR CDR3 regions were first amplified by RT-PCR with HTBI primers. TCRdb itself ran the multiplex PCR reads through MiXCR, one entry per CDR3 protein. Seen here are approximately 430,000 distinct CDR3 sequences, around a sixth observed once, and the top ten hold about 7.7%. Newly diagnosed hyperthyroidism, duration under 2 months, in patients aged 18 to 65. Used for diagnoses were clinical symptoms, serum thyroxine and TRAb, thyroid ultrasound and orbital computed tomography.

This receptor was taken from a woman between 18 and 30 years old with Graves' hyperthyroidism. This chain connects TRBV6-1 to TRBJ2-7; D is perhaps TRBD1 or TRBD2 (5 bases each). The sequenced sample consisted of blood. The CDR3 protein is CASSTGRGPPYEQYF. The CDR3 DNA is TGTGCCAGCAGTACCGGACGGGGCCCTCCTTACGAGCAGTACTTC.